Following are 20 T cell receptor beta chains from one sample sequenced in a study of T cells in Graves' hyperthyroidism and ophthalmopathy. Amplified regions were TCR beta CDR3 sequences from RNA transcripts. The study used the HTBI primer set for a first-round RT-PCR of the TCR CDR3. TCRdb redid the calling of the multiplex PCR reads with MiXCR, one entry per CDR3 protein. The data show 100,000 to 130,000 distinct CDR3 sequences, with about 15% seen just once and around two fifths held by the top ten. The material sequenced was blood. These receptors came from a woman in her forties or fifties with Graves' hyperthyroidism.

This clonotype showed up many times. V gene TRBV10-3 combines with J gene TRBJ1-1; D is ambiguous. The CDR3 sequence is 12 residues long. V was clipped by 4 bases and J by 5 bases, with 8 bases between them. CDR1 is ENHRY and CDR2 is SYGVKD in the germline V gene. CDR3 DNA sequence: TGTGCCATCAGTGGGCAGCTGACTGAAGCTTTCTTT. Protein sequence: CAISGQLTEAFF.

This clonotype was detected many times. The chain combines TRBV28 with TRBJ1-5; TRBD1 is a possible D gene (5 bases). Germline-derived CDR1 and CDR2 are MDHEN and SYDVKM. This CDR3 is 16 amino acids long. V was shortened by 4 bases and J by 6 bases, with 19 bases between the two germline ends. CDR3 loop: CASSSAGGDPSQPQHF. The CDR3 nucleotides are TGTGCCAGCAGTTCAGCTGGGGGGGACCCGAGTCAGCCCCAGCATTTT.

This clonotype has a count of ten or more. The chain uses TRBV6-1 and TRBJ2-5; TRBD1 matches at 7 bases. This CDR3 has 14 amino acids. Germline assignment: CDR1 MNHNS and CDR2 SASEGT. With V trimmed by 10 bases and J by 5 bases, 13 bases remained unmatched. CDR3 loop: CATRTTGSRETQYF. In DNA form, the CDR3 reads TGTGCCACCAGGACGACAGGGAGTAGGGAGACCCAGTACTTC.

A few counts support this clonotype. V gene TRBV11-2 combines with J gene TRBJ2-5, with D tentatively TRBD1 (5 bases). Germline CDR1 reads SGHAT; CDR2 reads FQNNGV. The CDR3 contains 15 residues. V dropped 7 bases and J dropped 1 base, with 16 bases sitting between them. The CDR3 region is CASTDHDSAQETQYF. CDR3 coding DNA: TGTGCCAGCACCGACCATGACAGTGCCCAAGAGACCCAGTACTTC.

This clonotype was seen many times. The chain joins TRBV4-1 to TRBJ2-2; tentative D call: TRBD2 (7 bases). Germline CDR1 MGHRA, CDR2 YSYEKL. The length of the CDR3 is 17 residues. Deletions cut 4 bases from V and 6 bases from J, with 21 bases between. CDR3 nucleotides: TGCGCCAGCAGCCCTCAAGGGGGGGGCCCTCAATCCGGGGAGCTGTTTTTT. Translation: CASSPQGGGPQSGELFF.

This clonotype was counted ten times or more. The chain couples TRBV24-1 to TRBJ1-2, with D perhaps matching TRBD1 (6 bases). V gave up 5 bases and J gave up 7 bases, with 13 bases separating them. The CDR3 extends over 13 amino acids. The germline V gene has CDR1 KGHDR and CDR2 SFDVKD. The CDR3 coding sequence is TGTGCCACCAGTGCTAGGGGGATAGGTGGCTACACCTTC. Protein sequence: CATSARGIGGYTF.

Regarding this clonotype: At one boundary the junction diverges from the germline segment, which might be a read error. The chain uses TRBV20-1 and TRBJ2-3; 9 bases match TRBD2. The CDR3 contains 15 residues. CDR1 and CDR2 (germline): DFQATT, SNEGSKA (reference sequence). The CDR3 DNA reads TGCGGTGCTAGAGATCGTCTAGCGGGGACAGATACGCAGTATTTT. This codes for CGARDRLAGTDTQYF.

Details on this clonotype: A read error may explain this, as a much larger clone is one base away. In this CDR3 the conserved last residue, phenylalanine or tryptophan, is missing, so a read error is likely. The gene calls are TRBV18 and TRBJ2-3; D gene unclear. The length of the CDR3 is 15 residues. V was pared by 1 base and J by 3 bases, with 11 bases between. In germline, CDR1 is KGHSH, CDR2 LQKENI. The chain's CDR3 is CASSPLASLTDTQYL. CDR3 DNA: TGTGCCAGCTCACCACTAGCCTCGTTGACAGATACGCAGTATCTT.

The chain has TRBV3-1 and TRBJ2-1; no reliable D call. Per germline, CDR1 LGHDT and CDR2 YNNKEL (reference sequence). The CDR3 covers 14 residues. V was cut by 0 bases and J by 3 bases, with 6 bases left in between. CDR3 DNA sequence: TGTGCCAGCAGCCAAGAATTAATCTACAATGAGCAGTTCTTC. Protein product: CASSQELIYNEQFF.

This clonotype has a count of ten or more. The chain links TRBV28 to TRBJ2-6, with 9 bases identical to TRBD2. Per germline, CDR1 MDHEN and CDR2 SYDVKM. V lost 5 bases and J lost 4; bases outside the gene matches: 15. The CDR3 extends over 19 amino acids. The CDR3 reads CASSLPGLAGSAGANVLTF. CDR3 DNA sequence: TGTGCCAGCAGTCTCCCGGGGCTAGCGGGATCTGCCGGGGCCAACGTCCTGACTTTC.

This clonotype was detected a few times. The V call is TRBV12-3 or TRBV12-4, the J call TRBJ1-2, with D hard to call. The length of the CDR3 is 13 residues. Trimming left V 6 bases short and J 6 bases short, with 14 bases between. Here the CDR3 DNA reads TGTGCCAGCAGCCCGGGAGTAAGGGATGGCTACACCTTC. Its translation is CASSPGVRDGYTF.

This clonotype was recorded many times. The CDR3 here is CASSLLGTGGIPLHF. The CDR3 nucleotides read TGTGCCAGCAGTTTATTGGGGACAGGGGGTATACCCCTCCACTTT. The gene calls are TRBV28 and TRBJ1-6; 11 bases map to TRBD1. This CDR3 spans 15 amino acids. V gave up 1 base and J gave up 12 bases; unmatched junction bases: 5. Germline V gene lookup returns CDR1 MDHEN and CDR2 SYDVKM.

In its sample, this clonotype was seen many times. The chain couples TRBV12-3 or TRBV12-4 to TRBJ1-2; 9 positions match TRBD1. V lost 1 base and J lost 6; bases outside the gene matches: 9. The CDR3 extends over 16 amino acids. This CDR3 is CASSLVPGQGLNGYTF. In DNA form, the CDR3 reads TGTGCCAGCAGTTTAGTCCCGGGACAGGGTCTGAATGGCTACACCTTC.

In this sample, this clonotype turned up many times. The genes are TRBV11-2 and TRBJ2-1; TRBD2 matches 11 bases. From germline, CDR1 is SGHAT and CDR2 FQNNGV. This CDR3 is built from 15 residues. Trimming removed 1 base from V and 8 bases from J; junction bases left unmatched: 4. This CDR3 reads CASSLVSGRGDEQFF. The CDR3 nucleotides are TGTGCCAGCAGCTTAGTTAGCGGGAGGGGGGATGAGCAGTTCTTC.

CDR3 in DNA: TGCAGTGCCCCATTTAGCGGGAGATGGAACATTCAGTACTTC. Its protein product is CSAPFSGRWNIQYF. V is TRBV20-1 and J is TRBJ2-4, with TRBD2 identical over 9 bases. Germline V lookup: CDR1 DFQATT, CDR2 SNEGSKA (reference sequence). After removal of 6 bases from V and 7 bases from J, the junction contained 10 bases not matched to a gene. This CDR3 has 14 residues.

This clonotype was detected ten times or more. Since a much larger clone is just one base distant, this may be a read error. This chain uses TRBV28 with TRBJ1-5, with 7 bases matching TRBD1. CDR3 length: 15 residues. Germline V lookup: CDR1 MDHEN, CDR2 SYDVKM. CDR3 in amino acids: CASSPPRGSNQPQQF. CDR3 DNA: TGTGCCAGCAGCCCACCCAGGGGGAGCAATCAGCCCCAGCAATTT.

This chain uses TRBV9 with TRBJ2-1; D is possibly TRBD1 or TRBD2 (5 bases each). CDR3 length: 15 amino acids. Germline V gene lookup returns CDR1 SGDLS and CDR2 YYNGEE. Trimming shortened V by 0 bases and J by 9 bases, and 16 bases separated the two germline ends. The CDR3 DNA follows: TGTGCCAGCAGCGTAGGGGGGACCGGTGGAGGTGAGCAGTTCTTC. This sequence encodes CASSVGGTGGGEQFF.

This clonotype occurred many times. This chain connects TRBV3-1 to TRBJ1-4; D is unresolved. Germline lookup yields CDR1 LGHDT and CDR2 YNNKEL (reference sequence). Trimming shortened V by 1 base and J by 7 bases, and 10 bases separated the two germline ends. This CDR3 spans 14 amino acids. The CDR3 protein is CASSQVEGFEKLFF. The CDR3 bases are TGTGCCAGCAGCCAAGTTGAAGGGTTTGAAAAACTGTTTTTT. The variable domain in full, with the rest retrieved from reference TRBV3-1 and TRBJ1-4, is DTAVSQTPKYLVTQMGNDKSIKCEQNLGHDTMYWYKQDSKKFLKIMFSYNNKELIINETVPNRFSPKSPDKAHLNLHINSLELGDSAVYFCASSQVEGFEKLFFGSGTQLSVL.

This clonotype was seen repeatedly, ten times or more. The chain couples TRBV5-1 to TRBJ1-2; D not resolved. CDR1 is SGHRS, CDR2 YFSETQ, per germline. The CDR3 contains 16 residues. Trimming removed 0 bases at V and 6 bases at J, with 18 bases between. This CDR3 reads CASSLASATQSNGYTF. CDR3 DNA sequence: TGCGCCAGCAGCTTGGCTAGCGCCACACAATCAAATGGCTACACCTTC.

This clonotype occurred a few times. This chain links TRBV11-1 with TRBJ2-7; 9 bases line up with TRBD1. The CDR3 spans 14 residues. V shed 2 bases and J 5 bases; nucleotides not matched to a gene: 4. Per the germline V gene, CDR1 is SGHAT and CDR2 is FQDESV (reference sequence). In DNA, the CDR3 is TGTGCCAGCAGCTTACGGGACAGGGACCACGAGCAGTACTTC. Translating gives CASSLRDRDHEQYF. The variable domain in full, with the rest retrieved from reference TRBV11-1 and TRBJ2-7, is EAEVAQSPRYKITEKSQAVAFWCDPISGHATLYWYRQILGQGPELLVQFQDESVVDDSQLPKDRFSAERLKGVDSTLKIQPAELGDSAMYLCASSLRDRDHEQYFGPGTRLTVT.